The 14 T cell receptor beta chains given below trace back to one sample, sequenced in a study of T cell repertoires in cytomegalovirus infection. Each CDR3 protein gets one entry after TCRdb re-called the reads with MiXCR. This sample carries under 800,000 distinct CDR3 sequences, roughly a quarter of them seen once, and the ten largest clones take 7% to 9%. Sample: CD8+ T cells from PBMCs. These receptor sequences come from a human donor in good health (CMV status not recorded). Some clones in this sample may be carry-over from other donors' samples.

The chain recombines TRBV6-1 with TRBJ2-1; 14 nucleotides align to TRBD2. CDR3 length: 18 residues. V dropped 5 bases and J dropped 2; count of bases not matched to a gene: 8. CDR1 is MNHNS, CDR2 SASEGT, per germline. CDR3 region: CASSTGTSGGLTYNEQFF. The DNA of the CDR3 is TGTGCCAGCAGTACCGGGACTAGCGGGGGACTGACCTACAATGAGCAGTTCTTC.

This clonotype was counted between two and nine times. The CDR3 coding sequence is TGTGCCAGCAGCAACACCGGGACAGGGGACGCGGGGGAGCTGTTTTTT. It codes for CASSNTGTGDAGELFF. V usage is TRBV7-9 and J usage is TRBJ2-2, with TRBD1 matching 10 bases. Trimming removed 5 bases from V and 8 bases from J; junction bases left unmatched: 11. The CDR3 covers 16 residues. Germline V CDR1 and CDR2: SEHNR, FQNEAQ (reference sequence).

The J gene is TRBJ2-1, the V gene TRBV19, with TRBD1 identical over 8 bases. CDR1 is LNHDA and CDR2 is SQIVND in the germline V gene (reference sequence). J was trimmed by 8 bases and V by 4 bases; bases with no gene match: 13. The CDR3 length is 16 residues. The CDR3 region has the DNA TGTGCCAGTAGTACATTCGGGACAGGTATAGATTATGAGCAGTTCTTC. It is translated as CASSTFGTGIDYEQFF.

This clonotype was seen more than once but under ten times. The chain couples TRBV6-5 to TRBJ2-1; D remains ambiguous. Germline loops: CDR1 MNHEY, CDR2 SVGAGI. The germline V and J ends were trimmed by 1 base and 10 bases, with 5 bases remaining between them. The length of the CDR3 is 11 residues. The chain's CDR3 is CASSYWPEQFF. In DNA, the CDR3 is TGTGCCAGCAGTTACTGGCCCGAGCAGTTCTTC.

This clonotype was recorded once. This rearrangement joins TRBV20-1 to TRBJ2-7; D possibly corresponds to TRBD1 (5 bases). V was pared by 5 bases and J by 0 bases, with 11 bases between. This CDR3 region has 13 residues. Germline V CDR1 and CDR2: DFQATT, SNEGSKA (reference sequence). The CDR3 DNA reads TGCAGTGCTGCTGACAGAAGCTCCTACGAGCAGTACTTC. This gives the protein CSAADRSSYEQYF.

There are many counts of this clonotype. In nucleotides, the CDR3 is TGTGCCAGCAGCGCCCGAATCTACGAGCAGTACTTC. It translates to CASSARIYEQYF. The gene calls are TRBV7-9 and TRBJ2-7; the D is unclear. The V gene's germline CDR1 is SEHNR and CDR2 FQNEAQ (reference sequence). V was trimmed by 5 bases and J by 3 bases, leaving 8 bases between them. This CDR3 region has 12 residues.

This clonotype was seen repeatedly, ten times or more. V gene TRBV27 combines with J gene TRBJ2-7; D is perhaps TRBD2 (5 bases). Trimming pared 3 bases from V and 3 bases from J, leaving 12 bases between. CDR1 and CDR2 from the germline V gene are MNHEY and SMNVEV (reference sequence). This CDR3 is 14 amino acids long. The CDR3 DNA follows: TGTGCCAGCAGTTTGGCGGACTCCTACTACGAGCAGTACTTC. Its protein is CASSLADSYYEQYF.

This clonotype was counted only a few times. The genes are TRBV6-6 and TRBJ1-2; perhaps TRBD1 as D (6 bases). This CDR3 region has 19 residues. Trimming cost V 0 bases and J 3 bases, with 23 bases left between them. Germline-derived CDR1 and CDR2 are MNHNY and SVGAGI (reference sequence). CDR3 DNA sequence: TGTGCCAGCAGTTACTCGAGAGGACAGAGTGTTGAACAAGACTATGGCTACACCTTC. Protein: CASSYSRGQSVEQDYGYTF.

Worth noting for this clonotype: It may be a read error: a sequence one base away is much more abundant. The V call is TRBV28, the J call TRBJ1-1, with a tentative D call TRBD1 (6 bases). The CDR3 totals 20 residues. Germline-derived CDR1 and CDR2 are MDHEN and SYDVKM. CDR3 nucleotide sequence: TGTGTCAGCAAACTAACAGTATATTCCTCTGGGGGAGGGCCATCGACAGGAGCTTTCTTT. Protein product: CVSKLTVYSSGGGPSTGAFF.

This clonotype was detected only a few times. This chain joins TRBV6-4 and TRBJ2-7; D could derive from TRBD1 or TRBD2 (5 bases each). Per the germline V gene, CDR1 is MRHNA and CDR2 is SNTAGT. CDR3 length: 13 amino acids. Trimming took off 10 bases at V and 3 bases at J, with 16 bases between the two ends. The DNA for the CDR3 is TGTGCCACGGCCAAGGGGACCGACTACGAGCAGTACTTC. Translation: CATAKGTDYEQYF.

This clonotype was seen a few times. The V call is TRBV18, the J call TRBJ2-7; the D is unclear. Germline CDR1 reads KGHSH; CDR2 reads LQKENI. The CDR3 length is 13 residues. V was shortened by 2 bases and J by 4 bases, with 9 bases between the two germline ends. The CDR3 nucleotides are TGTGCCAGCTCACCAGTCACATATTACGAGCAGTACTTC. It translates to CASSPVTYYEQYF.

This clonotype was found a few times. The J gene is TRBJ1-2, the V gene TRBV12-3 or TRBV12-4; D is unclear. Trimming took 7 bases from V and 4 from J, leaving 13 bases between them. The CDR3 is 13 amino acids. The CDR3 protein is CASTTGVLYGYTF. CDR3 coding DNA: TGTGCCAGCACTACCGGTGTACTCTATGGCTACACCTTC.

This chain connects TRBV29-1 to TRBJ1-2, with D possibly being TRBD1 (6 bases). Germline V gene data show CDR1 as SQVTM and CDR2 as ANQGSEA. The CDR3 runs 17 residues. The V and J ends lost 0 bases and 1 base respectively, with 18 bases between them. Written as DNA, the CDR3 is TGCAGCGTTGAAGAAATAGCAGGACAGATACTTAACTATGGCTACACCTTC. Translation: CSVEEIAGQILNYGYTF.

The rearrangement links TRBV27 to TRBJ2-1, with 7 bases lining up with TRBD2. Germline V gives CDR1 MNHEY, CDR2 SMNVEV (reference sequence). CDR3 length: 14 amino acids. The trim removed 9 bases at V and 8 bases at J, leaving 13 bases unmatched. The CDR3 spells CASSRLAGIHEQFF. The DNA of the CDR3 is TGTGCCAGTTCTCGACTAGCTGGTATTCATGAGCAGTTCTTC.